These 5 T cell receptor beta chains originate from one sample sequenced in a study of shared clonotypes between healthy human individuals. The assay was immunoSEQ multiplex PCR, and TCRdb's table has in-frame clones only and misses some. Found here are some 2.1 million clones, roughly 95% of them singletons; the top ten hold 0.13%. Material: naive CD4+ T cells sorted from blood. As to subset: CD45RA+ positively selected. These receptors all stem from a man aged 18 to 29 in good health.

This rearrangement joins TRBV15 to TRBJ1-4, with TRBD1 matching over 9 bases. The CDR3 contains 13 residues. Unmatched junction bases numbered 5, after V lost 5 bases and J lost 10 bases. Looked up from germline, CDR1 is LNHNV and CDR2 is YYDKDF (reference sequence). The CDR3 here is CATSGDRARKLFF. The CDR3 bases are TGTGCCACCAGCGGGGACAGGGCCAGAAAACTGTTTTTT.

A remark on this clone: Other nucleotide sequences in the sample specify the same CDR3. V is TRBV5-1 and J is TRBJ2-2; D ambiguous. This CDR3 has 12 residues. Trimming cost V 2 bases and J 3 bases, with 2 bases left between them. CDR1 is SGHRS and CDR2 is YFSETQ in the germline V gene. The CDR3 reads CASSFYTGELFF. DNA for the CDR3: TGCGCCAGCAGCTTCTACACCGGGGAGCTGTTTTTT.

The chain employs TRBV9 and TRBJ2-1, with 7 bases fitting TRBD2. Per germline, CDR1 SGDLS and CDR2 YYNGEE. Trimming cost V 4 bases and J 7 bases; bases outside gene matches: 14. The CDR3 sequence is 16 residues long. The CDR3 DNA follows: TGTGCCAGCAGCCCCCTCCGGGGGGAGGTGAGGAATGAGCAGTTCTTC. As protein: CASSPLRGEVRNEQFF.

On this clone itself: Other DNA sequences of this sample code for an identical CDR3. The chain couples TRBV4-1 to TRBJ1-5, with 9 nucleotides matching TRBD1. Germline CDR1 and CDR2: MGHRA and YSYEKL. There are 15 residues in the CDR3. J lost 3 bases, V lost 1 base, and 1 base had no gene match. For the CDR3, the DNA is TGCGCCAGCAGCCAAGGGGACAGGGACAATCAGCCCCAGCATTTT. Translating gives CASSQGDRDNQPQHF.

V usage is TRBV6-5 and J usage is TRBJ2-7; possibly TRBD1 for D (6 bases). Germline lookup yields CDR1 MNHEY and CDR2 SVGAGI. The CDR3 has 15 residues. V lost 3 bases, J lost 5 bases, and 17 bases lay in between. DNA of the CDR3: TGTGCCAGCAGTTATGAGGGGCAGGGGTTTGACGAGCAGTACTTC. It encodes CASSYEGQGFDEQYF.